Below, 23 T cell receptor beta chains from the same sample are listed, as sequenced in a study of T cells expressing NK-cell markers. Using the 5' RACE reads, TCRdb records one entry per CDR3 protein without DNA. Its listing shows 250,000 or so distinct CDR3 sequences. The specimen was blood T cells: a sorted CD56 or NKG2C T cell subset, CD4+ or CD8+ T cells, or bulk PBMC T cells (not recorded which). The source is a woman aged 18-70 years in good health.

V gene TRBV12-3 or TRBV12-4 combines with J gene TRBJ2-2; TCRdb names TRBD1, which stays unverified in the absence of DNA. The CDR3 has 14 amino acids. The CDR3 region is CASRGTGAYGELFF.

V and J are TRBV20-1 and TRBJ1-2; the TCRdb D gene call, TRBD1, has no DNA to confirm it. CDR3 size: 12 residues. Germline V gene lookup returns CDR1 DFQATT and CDR2 SNEGSKA (reference sequence). CDR3 amino acids: CSAMGQAYGYTF.

CDR3 region: CASSPSGGEETQYF. This chain links TRBV11-2 with TRBJ2-5; TCRdb's assignment of TRBD2 cannot be checked, as there is no DNA. The length of the CDR3 is 14 residues. Germline-derived CDR1 and CDR2 are SGHAT and FQNNGV.

V gene TRBV12-3 or TRBV12-4 combines with J gene TRBJ2-1. The CDR3 is 15 amino acids. CDR3: CASSSAGRSYNEQFF.

The CDR3 reads CSVEVAQLNTEAFF. V and J are TRBV29-1 and TRBJ1-1. The CDR3 sequence is 14 residues long. Germline V lookup: CDR1 SQVTM, CDR2 ANQGSEA. Combining the CDR3 with reference TRBV29-1 and TRBJ1-1 gives the whole variable domain SAVISQKPSRDICQRGTSLTIQCQVDSQVTMMFWYRQQPGQSLTLIATANQGSEATYESGFVIDKFPISRPNLTFSTLTVSNMSPEDSSIYLCSVEVAQLNTEAFFGQGTRLTVV.

The chain recombines TRBV30 with TRBJ1-4. The CDR3 runs to 14 residues. The V gene's germline CDR1 is GTSNPN and CDR2 SVGIG (reference sequence). CDR3 loop: CAWRRTTTNEKLFF.

The V gene is TRBV29-1, the J gene TRBJ2-1; as DNA is missing, the TRBD1 call by TCRdb cannot be tested. This CDR3 is built from 14 residues. Germline V gene lookup returns CDR1 SQVTM and CDR2 ANQGSEA. This CDR3 is CSAGQGGYKDEQFF.

The V and J genes are TRBV7-9 and TRBJ1-5. CDR1 is SEHNR, CDR2 FQNEAQ, per germline (reference sequence). This CDR3 spans 14 amino acids. Here the CDR3 reads CASSSEKSNQPQHF.

The genes are TRBV20-1 and TRBJ1-4. The germline V gene has CDR1 DFQATT and CDR2 SNEGSKA (reference sequence). The CDR3 totals 14 residues. The CDR3: CSAISGLGIEKLFF.

This chain connects TRBV20-1 to TRBJ1-5. CDR3 length: 16 residues. CDR1 and CDR2 (germline): DFQATT, SNEGSKA (reference sequence). CDR3 sequence: CSARDREGFANQPQHF.

V gene TRBV20-1 combines with J gene TRBJ2-7; absent DNA, TCRdb's TRBD1 call cannot be checked. Germline assignment: CDR1 DFQATT and CDR2 SNEGSKA (reference sequence). CDR3 length equals 16 residues. CDR3 sequence reads: CSARDIGQPDPYEQYF.

The J gene is TRBJ2-7, the V gene TRBV10-3; TCRdb's D call of TRBD1 is untestable without DNA. The CDR3 runs to 14 residues. The germline V gene has CDR1 ENHRY and CDR2 SYGVKD. This CDR3 is CAIRSGQETYEQYF.

The V and J genes are TRBV7-9 and TRBJ2-1; absent DNA, TCRdb's TRBD2 call cannot be checked. Germline values: CDR1 SEHNR, CDR2 FQNEAQ (reference sequence). This CDR3 is 13 amino acids long. The CDR3 protein is CASSKPGPVGPFF. The full variable domain, in which reference TRBV7-9 and TRBJ2-1 provide the parts outside the CDR3, is DTGVSQNPRHKITKRGQNVTFRCDPISEHNRLYWYRQTLGQGPEFLTYFQNEAQLEKSRLLSDRFSAERPKGSFSTLEIQRTEQGDSAMYLCASSKPGPVGPFFGPGTRLTVL.

The chain joins TRBV2 to TRBJ1-2; TCRdb reports TRBD1, a call that lacks DNA to check it against. Germline V gene data show CDR1 as SNHLY and CDR2 as FYNNEI. The CDR3 has 19 amino acids. The CDR3 loop reads CASSEAGKGTVTPVYGYTF.

This sequence joins TRBV11-1 and TRBJ2-3; TCRdb proposes TRBD1, but this gene call is untestable without DNA. The CDR3 has 14 residues. CDR1 SGHAT and CDR2 FQDESV come from the germline V gene (reference sequence). The CDR3 spells CASSLGESTDTQYF.

The CDR3 loop is CAITPAPNTEAFF. This chain links TRBV10-3 with TRBJ1-1; TCRdb outputs TRBD1, but without DNA this stays unchecked. From germline, CDR1 is ENHRY and CDR2 SYGVKD. CDR3 length equals 13 residues.

The rearrangement links TRBV12-3 or TRBV12-4 to TRBJ1-4; checking the TCRdb D call of TRBD1 is not possible without DNA. This CDR3 spans 14 amino acids. CDR3 region: CASRPGQANEKLFF.

The J gene is TRBJ2-3, the V gene TRBV18; TCRdb selects TRBD1, and the lack of DNA leaves this call unchecked. Germline loops: CDR1 KGHSH, CDR2 LQKENI. The CDR3 runs to 17 residues. CDR3 sequence: CASSPTPGQGGTDTQYF.

The chain has TRBV20-1 and TRBJ2-5; no DNA is available, so the TRBD1 call from TCRdb remains unchecked. Germline V lookup: CDR1 DFQATT, CDR2 SNEGSKA (reference sequence). The CDR3 consists of 13 residues. The CDR3 loop reads CRPGGRIQETQYF.

V gene TRBV5-1 combines with J gene TRBJ2-3. There are 13 residues in the CDR3. Germline CDR1 is SGHRS and CDR2 is YFSETQ. The CDR3: CASSPVGTDTQYF.

The rearrangement uses TRBV5-4 and TRBJ1-1; TCRdb calls TRBD1, which cannot be checked without DNA. This CDR3 comprises 13 residues. CDR1 and CDR2 from the germline V gene are SGHNT and YYREEE (reference sequence). CDR3 sequence reads: CASKTGENTEAFF.

The CDR3 is CSVEDRGRVNTEAFF. This chain connects TRBV29-1 to TRBJ1-1; the D call of TRBD1 rests on TCRdb alone, since no DNA is present to check it. Germline V lookup: CDR1 SQVTM, CDR2 ANQGSEA. The CDR3 runs to 15 residues.

The chain links TRBV7-2 to TRBJ1-3. The CDR3 consists of 13 residues. Germline loops: CDR1 SGHTA, CDR2 FQGNSA. This CDR3 reads CASSLTRGNTIYF.